Ten or more counts support the clone carrying this T cell receptor (beta chain). Antigen unknown. The data are from a study of neurological immune-mediated disorders. Study-wide results and limits: HTLV-1-associated myelopathy ranked highest for TCR clonal expansion and multiple sclerosis lowest, beneath healthy controls.

This CDR3 is built from 16 residues. V lost 0 bases and J lost 9; bases outside the gene matches: 9. CDR1 and CDR2 (germline): DFQATT, SNEGSKA (reference sequence). The study built unsorted libraries from 2 million PBMCs kept at -80 C. TCRdb re-derived calls from the 5' RACE reads in MiXCR, one entry per CDR3 protein. The sample has about 74,000 distinct CDR3 sequences, 4% to 6% seen once. This TCR derives from a man aged 18 to 29 with multiple sclerosis. V gene TRBV20-1 combines with J gene TRBJ2-1; 12 bases line up with TRBD2. Sequencing was done on a sample of PBMCs. This CDR3 reads CSARDLAGGAGVEQFF. CDR3 nucleotides: TGCAGTGCTAGAGATCTAGCGGGAGGGGCCGGGGTTGAGCAGTTCTTC.